Here is one T cell receptor beta chain with its context. The sample comes from a study of blood T cell repertoires in COVID-19. Study as a whole: The study drew acute and convalescent COVID-19 samples from the United States, Italy and Spain. Sources were T cells, B-cell-depleted T cells, or PBMCs; the material itself was cDNA or gDNA.

In the source study's methods: Quantification of nucleated cells was approximated via reference gene primer amplification. Sequenced by immunoSEQ multiplex PCR; TCRdb stores in-frame clones only, minus some. V and J calls and clone size follow that table, whereas D and trimming were derived from the DNA. The sample lists approximately 68,000 clones, under 90% occurring once. CDR3 length equals 16 residues. V shed 5 bases, J shed 5 bases, and the junction held 14 bases outside the gene matches. Germline CDR1 SEHNR, CDR2 FQNEAQ (reference sequence). The source is a man aged 65-85 years with active or convalescent COVID-19. The source material was peripheral blood. The chain combines TRBV7-9 with TRBJ1-1, with 7 nucleotides matching TRBD1. Written as DNA, the CDR3 is TGTGCCAGCAGCCGTACAGGGGATATAGGCAGGACTGAAGCTTTCTTT. This gives the protein CASSRTGDIGRTEAFF.